Listed here are 3 T cell receptor beta chains from one sample, sequenced in a study of response to subunit inactivated influenza vaccine. TCRdb redid the calling of the RT-PCR reads with MiXCR, one entry per CDR3 protein. The sample has around 160,000 distinct CDR3 sequences; approximately 10% are singletons. Specimen: non-naive T cells sorted from PBMCs, collected 40 to 50 days after vaccination. These receptors all come from a man aged 50-60 years who received an inactivated influenza vaccine.

The chain recombines TRBV11-1 with TRBJ2-7, with TRBD2 matching 8 bases. CDR3 length: 16 residues. CDR1 is SGHAT, CDR2 FQDESV, per germline (reference sequence). V lost 6 bases to trimming and J lost 3 bases; unmatched junction nucleotides: 13. The CDR3 protein is CASRDTAGAPVYEQYF. For the CDR3, the DNA is TGTGCCAGCAGAGATACAGCGGGGGCCCCGGTCTACGAGCAGTACTTC.

This clonotype was seen repeatedly, ten times or more. This chain uses TRBV4-3 with TRBJ2-5; the match to TRBD2 covers 9 bases. CDR3 length: 16 amino acids. Looked up from germline, CDR1 is LGHNA and CDR2 is YSLEER. The J segment lost 5 bases and the V segment lost 0 bases, leaving 7 bases of the junction unmatched. The CDR3 DNA follows: TGCGCCAGCAGCCAAGATCGGAGCGGGGGGAAGGAGACCCAGTACTTC. Its protein product is CASSQDRSGGKETQYF.

The chain joins TRBV10-3 to TRBJ2-3; 8 bases are shared with TRBD2. The CDR3 spans 14 residues. CDR1 is ENHRY and CDR2 is SYGVKD in the germline V gene. After removal of 8 bases from V and 3 bases from J, the junction contained 7 bases not matched to a gene. The CDR3 region has the DNA TGTGCCATCTGGGCGGGAGGTGGGACAGATACGCAGTATTTT. Translated: CAIWAGGGTDTQYF.